This T cell receptor (beta chain) was sequenced during a study of cytomegalovirus exposure and HLA in healthy donors (dated 2017 in TCRdb). Study-level background: In an earlier analysis of 587 of the donors, 276 Gb of sequence data and 120 million or so unique TCR beta sequences from 150 million to 200 million T cells were reported. An early release covering over 500 HLA-typed donors comprised roughly 300 gigabases of sequencing data and tens of millions of unique TCR sequences. The genetic ancestry cluster associated with self-reported Caucasian donors included around 76% of the roughly 400 genotyped donors. The study aimed to test whether signatures of past pathogen exposure could be identified by cataloging public T cell receptors. Using immunosequencing, the study profiled T cell repertoires from about 620 subjects and related those repertoires to cytomegalovirus serostatus. In addition to the first cohort of roughly 700 subjects, a separate validation cohort of approximately 110 different subjects was used. High-throughput TCR immunosequencing, statistical association of individual TCRs with disease status, and machine learning were combined to predict cytomegalovirus infection status. A later analysis re-examined previously published TCR beta repertoires from roughly 650 donors and added high-resolution HLA genotyping to investigate patterns of TCR occurrence. In the later analysis, no new phenotypic data were used to find candidate immune exposures; instead, reliance was placed on TCR beta sequences and their occurrence across donors. In an earlier analysis of 587 of the donors, high-throughput TCR beta sequencing was used to judge whether each TCR beta V gene segment behaved as functional or pseudogenic. Donor age, sex, ethnicity and CMV serostatus were collected together with the repertoire data. In a later genetic analysis, genome-wide SNP genotypes for about 65% of the roughly 700 donors were used, and that subset was treated as a discovery cohort. Every repertoire in the discovery cohort had been generated on one and the same sequencing platform. Class I and class II HLA loci were covered by the typing at four-digit resolution. Typing coverage varied by locus: about 629-630 donors for A, B, C, DRB1 and DQB1; roughly 520 for DQA1; more than 600 for DPA1; approximately 470 for DPB1. About 5 DR-DQ haplotypes were handled as single units for association and clustering, since linkage in the cohort was strong. Across roughly 420 genotyped donors of the cohort, an average of about 200,000 unique TCR beta nucleotide sequences per donor were sequenced, and approximately 17% of those sequences were non-productive. The investigation overall reported the following: According to a later analysis, TCR association rates differed among HLA loci, with DRB1 alleles showing the most associated TCRs and HLA-C alleles showing the fewest. Several of the top co-occurrence clusters appeared to be linked to parvovirus B19, influenza, CMV and Epstein-Barr virus, according to a later analysis. Linkage disequilibrium might explain the correlated functional status among segregating V segments, but an unknown experimental factor could not be ruled out. The authors suggested that the approach could potentially be extended to other disease states and immunological phenotypes. CMV serostatus was the only immune exposure information available for the cohort. Some IMGT-functional V segments, including TRBV6-2 and TRBV6-3, could not be distinguished by the 87-base-pair reads and were therefore excluded. An association between a missense DCLRE1C variant and V-gene and J-gene trimming of TCR beta chains was found in a later genetic analysis and replicated in an independent cohort. Cytomegalovirus status was reported to be diagnosed by the classifier with high specificity and sensitivity in both the original and validation cohorts. In a later analysis, most CMV-associated TCR beta chains were found to appear HLA-restricted, with HLA associations seemingly driven largely by CMV exposure. A further reported finding was that TCR beta sequences accurately predicted the HLA-A and HLA-B alleles for most subjects in the first cohort. HLA typing was unavailable for some donors at each locus, so association tests used only the typed subset. When HLA alleles, especially DR and DQ, strongly co-occurred, TCR associations were difficult to assign to individual alleles. Compared with the 666-donor mean, donors in an Asian-associated ancestry cluster had fewer N-insertions in productive TCRs, according to a later genetic analysis. The sequencing pipeline was judged likely to have produced a cluster of highly shared sequence variants as a technical artifact. The study listed over 150 TCR beta chains as associated with cytomegalovirus. A few of the identified cytomegalovirus-associated TCR beta chains were confirmed in vitro to be specific for cytomegalovirus antigens. Roughly uniform sequencing depth across donors was assumed in presence/absence analyses, although this assumption may not hold. An earlier analysis of approximately 540 of the donors showed that most TCR beta V segments appeared in productive rearrangements either about 90% or about 30% of the time, which broadly matched IMGT annotations. In a later analysis, 15,000 to 20,000 TCR beta sequences were associated with specific HLA alleles at a false discovery rate of 0.05. Most TCR sequences were observed very rarely across donors, whereas some public TCRs were present in many individuals. Seventeen rarely observed V segments, including chromosome 9 orphons, were excluded from the earlier analysis of about 500 of the donors because counts were too low. Compared with equally common non-associated chains, HLA-associated TCR beta chains in a later analysis were more clonally expanded and had lower generation probabilities. The cohort was sequenced for TCR beta chains only, and without alpha or paired-chain data the features that could be detected were limited.

The cohort comprised some 680 healthy bone marrow donors. All cohort members were sampled while nominally healthy, although unrecorded immune exposures were likely present. The donor was CMV seropositive and belonged to the group of a few hundred seropositive cohort members. A peripheral blood sample was provided by each donor, and peripheral blood mononuclear cells were used for TCR beta sequencing. The Qiagen DNeasy Blood Extraction Kit was used to extract genomic DNA from the blood cell samples. This clone was seen once. Its specific antigen is unknown. Base qualities were left out, and no much larger clone turns up one base away. The library was made by the immunoSEQ multiplex PCR assay. For the multiplex PCR, a mixture combining 60 forward primers for TCR Vbeta segments and 13 reverse primers for TCR Jbeta segments was used. Amplification of the CDR3 region of rearranged TCR beta genes was performed with a multiplex PCR assay on genomic DNA. Amplified TCR beta libraries were sequenced as 87-base-pair reads on the Illumina HiSeq System. Turning to the authors' computational methods: A later analysis counted approximately 76 million unique TCR beta chains across the approximately 700 repertoires, and some 11 million of these chains were shared by at least two donors. To remove PCR and sequencing errors, raw reads were error-corrected and collapsed into unique sequences using a nearest-neighbor algorithm that merged closely related sequences. V, D and J gene segments were assigned by aligning CDR3 sequences to IMGT reference sequences. Each retained sequence needed at least a six-nucleotide match to both a V gene segment and a J gene segment. A rearrangement counted as productive if the CDR3 had no stop codons and remained in frame with V and J, and every other rearrangement counted as non-productive. CDR3 was defined by IMGT convention, running from the second conserved V-encoded cysteine to the conserved J-encoded phenylalanine. The earlier analysis of roughly 590 of the donors excluded any sequence lacking an unambiguous match to a single V gene segment. In an earlier analysis of around 600 of the donors, V segments were called functional above 56.7% productive rearrangements and were called segregating when the between-donor standard deviation exceeded 5%. To diagnose cytomegalovirus status from the catalog of TCR beta chain sequences, a statistical classification framework was built. In a later analysis, TCR nucleotide sequences were compared against IMGT/GENE-DB human TR gene sequences so that V and J genes could be assigned. Using the TCRdist pipeline, a later analysis assigned CDR3 sequences along with most-parsimonious VDJ recombination scenarios. In a later analysis, every TCR beta chain was defined by the combination of its CDR3 amino acid sequence and its V-gene family, and reads without a unique V-gene family were dropped. To address suspected cross-contamination and a sequencing artifact, a later analysis removed 592 highly shared, low-generation-probability nucleotide sequences. In a later analysis, a clonal expansion index was calculated for each public chain from normalized within-repertoire ranks of inferred template counts. A later analysis computed generation probabilities with a VDJ recombination model fitted to out-of-frame rearrangements, and checked the results against IGoR. A later analysis scored TCR-TCR, TCR-HLA and TCR-CMV co-occurrence with hypergeometric tests, applying a repertoire-size bias correction to TCR pairs. A later analysis estimated false discovery rates by permuting HLA or CMV assignments 20 times. A later analysis grouped co-occurring TCRs with DBSCAN, adding TCRdist sequence similarity when clustering within HLA-allele-positive subsets. Repertoires with fewer than 30,000 or more than 120,000 public chains were left out of co-occurrence clustering, as were a few repertoires with anomalous nucleotide sharing. The table was pulled from immuneACCESS by TCRdb, which kept in-frame rearrangements only. Such tables lose some clones; where checked, under half of the loss comes from unresolved V genes, and the rest has no known cause. V and J calls and clone size follow that table, whereas D and trimming were derived from the DNA. This sample holds 90,000 to 120,000 clones; about four fifths were observed only once. The ten largest clones add up to less than 3.5% of the sample.

The CDR3 runs 17 residues from the cysteine to the phenylalanine. The retained sequence is limited to the CDR3, 51 bases, with the frame set at the first base. Unmatched junction bases come to 17, with V trimmed by 6 bases and J by 7 bases. The germline V gene provides CDR1 SGHRS and CDR2 YFSETQ. The origin of this receptor is a man younger than 40 in good health and CMV-seropositive. The rearranged segments are TRBV5-1 and TRBJ2-2, with 8 middle bases fitting TRBD2. The sequenced material came from PBMCs. The bases are TGCGCCAGCAACCCCCAAATCTCGGGGGGGAGGTTCGGGGAGCTGTTTTTT. The translation is CASNPQISGGRFGELFF.